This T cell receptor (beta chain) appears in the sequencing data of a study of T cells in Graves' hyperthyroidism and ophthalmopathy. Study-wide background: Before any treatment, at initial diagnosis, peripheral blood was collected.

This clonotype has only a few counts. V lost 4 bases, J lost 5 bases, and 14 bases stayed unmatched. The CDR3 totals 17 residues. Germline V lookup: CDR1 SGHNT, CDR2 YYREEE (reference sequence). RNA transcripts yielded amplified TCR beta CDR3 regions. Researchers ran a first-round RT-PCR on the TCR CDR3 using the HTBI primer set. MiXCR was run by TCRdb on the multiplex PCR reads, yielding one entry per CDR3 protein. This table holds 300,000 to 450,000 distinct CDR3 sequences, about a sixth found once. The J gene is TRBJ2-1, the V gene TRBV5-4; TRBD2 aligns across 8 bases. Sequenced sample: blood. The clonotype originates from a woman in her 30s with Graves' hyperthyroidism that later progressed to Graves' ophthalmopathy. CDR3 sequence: CASSAALSGINNNEQFF. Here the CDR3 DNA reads TGTGCCAGCAGCGCGGCCCTTAGCGGGATTAATAACAATGAGCAGTTCTTC.